The 20 T cell receptor beta chains in this list originate from one sample, sequenced in a study of molecular identifiers for immune sequencing clone quantification. A single record per CDR3 protein comes from TCRdb applying MiXCR to the PCR reads. In the table there are tens of thousands of distinct CDR3 sequences, about a sixth of which are singletons. The sample was naive CD8+ T cells from blood, with Jurkat cell RNA spiked in. As to subset: FACS-sorted CD8+CD4-CCR7+CD45RA+ naive T cells. These receptors were taken from a human donor in good health. Some libraries in this study had Jurkat cell RNA spiked in.

In the case of this clonotype: It may be a read error: a sequence one base away is much more abundant. The chain carries TRBV7-8 and TRBJ2-1, with TRBD2 as a possible D gene (7 bases). Germline V gives CDR1 SGHVS, CDR2 FQNEAQ. Trimming removed 4 bases at V and 3 bases at J, with 31 bases between. The CDR3 spans 21 residues. The CDR3 nucleotides read TGTGCCAGCAGCTGGGGCCAGAGGGGGGGGGGGCACCGTCGAAACTACAATGAGCAGTTCTTC. It encodes CASSWGQRGGGHRRNYNEQFF.

This clonotype was recorded many times. The V gene is TRBV7-9, the J gene TRBJ2-5; 11 bases agree with TRBD2. Germline V gene lookup returns CDR1 SEHNR and CDR2 FQNEAQ (reference sequence). The CDR3 sequence is 17 residues long. After removal of 4 bases from V and 2 bases from J, the junction contained 9 bases not matched to a gene. The CDR3 nucleotides are TGTGCCAGCAGCTCCATGACTAGCGGGGCTCCTCAAGAGACCCAGTACTTC. Encoded protein: CASSSMTSGAPQETQYF.

The sample holds many counts of this clonotype. The chain links TRBV6-2 or TRBV6-3 to TRBJ2-3; TRBD2 might be the D (5 bases). V lost 2 bases, J lost 2 bases, and 8 bases lay in between. The CDR3 extends over 14 amino acids. CDR1 is MNHEY and CDR2 is SVGEGT in the germline V gene. The CDR3 nucleotides are TGTGCCAGCAGTTACGTAGCGACCACAGATACGCAGTATTTT. Translation: CASSYVATTDTQYF.

There are many counts of this clonotype. The chain joins TRBV12-3 or TRBV12-4 to TRBJ2-5, with a weak D call TRBD2 (6 bases). The CDR3 spans 13 residues. Trimming removed 3 bases at V and 5 bases at J, with 10 bases between. CDR3 protein: CASSFGGFETQYF. CDR3 nucleotide sequence: TGTGCCAGCAGTTTTGGGGGGTTTGAGACCCAGTACTTC.

Concerning this clonotype itself: A read error is possible here, since a much larger clone lies one base away. The chain employs TRBV27 and TRBJ2-7; no definite D call. Germline CDR1 and CDR2: MNHEY and SMNVEV (reference sequence). The CDR3 covers 15 residues. Trimming took 2 bases from V and 0 from J, leaving 11 bases between them. CDR3 loop: CASSLPNKGSYEQYF. For the CDR3, the DNA is TGTGCCAGCAGTTTACCAAACAAGGGCTCCTACGAGCAGTACTTC.

The J gene is TRBJ1-3, the V gene TRBV28; TRBD1 agrees at 8 bases. The length of the CDR3 is 19 residues. Germline loops: CDR1 MDHEN, CDR2 SYDVKM. The V and J ends lost 7 bases and 2 bases, in that order; junction bases with no gene match: 19. Here the CDR3 DNA reads TGTGCCAGCAAACGGGTAATTCTCCGGGGACAGGACGCTGGAAACACCATATATTTT. Amino acids: CASKRVILRGQDAGNTIYF.

At least ten counts were recorded for this clonotype. The chain carries TRBV4-1 and TRBJ2-7; 7 nucleotides agree with TRBD2. The germline CDR1 and CDR2 sequences are MGHRA and YSYEKL. The CDR3 length is 15 residues. V shed 0 bases and J 7 bases; nucleotides not matched to a gene: 9. CDR3 residues: CASSQDPSGVGEQYF. CDR3 DNA sequence: TGCGCCAGCAGCCAAGATCCTAGCGGAGTGGGGGAGCAGTACTTC.

This sequence joins TRBV11-2 and TRBJ2-1, with 7 bases lining up with TRBD1. The CDR3 sequence is 15 residues long. Germline CDR1 SGHAT, CDR2 FQNNGV. The V and J ends lost 8 bases and 5 bases, in that order; junction bases with no gene match: 12. The CDR3 nucleotides are TGTGCCAGCGGCTCCCGACAGGGTCCGCACAATGAGCAGTTCTTC. Residues: CASGSRQGPHNEQFF.

This clonotype was detected only a few times. The chain combines TRBV7-9 with TRBJ2-1, with TRBD2 matching over 10 bases. Germline V gene sequence: CDR1 SEHNR, CDR2 FQNEAQ (reference sequence). CDR3 length equals 17 residues. Trimming cost V 3 bases and J 7 bases; bases outside gene matches: 12. CDR3 DNA sequence: TGTGCCAGCAGCTTGCTGGCTAGCGGGAGCATCCCGAATGAGCAGTTCTTC. It is translated as CASSLLASGSIPNEQFF.

This clonotype was detected many times. The chain employs TRBV4-3 and TRBJ1-1; possibly TRBD1 for D (6 bases). Trimming removed 3 bases from V and 4 bases from J, with 15 bases in between. CDR3 size: 15 residues. CDR1 and CDR2 (germline): LGHNA, YSLEER. This CDR3 reads CASSHSRGLTTEAFF. CDR3 coding DNA: TGCGCCAGCAGCCACTCTCGGGGGCTGACCACTGAAGCTTTCTTT.

This clonotype was observed many times. The chain links TRBV7-9 to TRBJ2-2; D is undetermined. Between the trimmed V and J ends, which lost 5 bases and 4 bases, there was a span of 2 bases. The CDR3 is 11 amino acids. Germline V lookup: CDR1 SEHNR, CDR2 FQNEAQ (reference sequence). DNA for the CDR3: TGTGCCAGCAGCCCCACCGGGGAGCTGTTTTTT. It codes for CASSPTGELFF.

In regard to this clonotype: This may be a read error: a much more frequent sequence differs by one nucleotide. The chain uses TRBV19 and TRBJ2-1; D gene uncertain. This CDR3 spans 13 amino acids. V was trimmed by 3 bases and J by 7 bases, leaving 10 bases between them. The germline CDR1 and CDR2 sequences are LNHDA and SQIVND (reference sequence). The CDR3 DNA reads as TGTGCCAGTAGTATCGCGCGAAATAATGAGCAGTTCTTC. Encoded protein: CASSIARNNEQFF.

Comment on this clonotype: A much larger clone differs from this one at a single base, so this may be a read error. The chain recombines TRBV6-8 with TRBJ2-5, with D tentatively TRBD1 (6 bases). The germline V gene encodes CDR1 MNHGY and CDR2 SAAAGT. This CDR3 is 15 amino acids long. DNA of the CDR3: TGTACCAGCAGTGAGGTTGGACAGAACCAAGAGACCCAGTACTTC. Residues: CTSSEVGQNQETQYF.

The sample holds many counts of this clonotype. This chain links TRBV27 with TRBJ2-7; perhaps TRBD2 as D (5 bases). The CDR3 sequence is 12 residues long. Germline assignment: CDR1 MNHEY and CDR2 SMNVEV (reference sequence). The V end was cut by 0 bases, the J end by 6 bases, with 6 bases between. CDR3 sequence reads: CASSLSGVEQYF. As DNA, the CDR3 is TGTGCCAGCAGTTTATCCGGGGTCGAGCAGTACTTC.

Ten or more counts support this clonotype. This chain joins TRBV7-2 and TRBJ2-3; D is unresolved. Germline CDR1 reads SGHTA; CDR2 reads FQGNSA. CDR3 length: 14 residues. The germline V and J ends were trimmed by 3 bases and 1 base, with 8 bases remaining between them. The CDR3 reads CASSFVTGTDTQYF. The CDR3 DNA reads TGTGCCAGCAGCTTCGTGACGGGCACAGATACGCAGTATTTT.

This clonotype turned up a few times. An end of the junction does not agree with germline; a read error may underlie this. The chain links TRBV29-1 to TRBJ2-6; D assignment may be TRBD1 or TRBD2 (5 bases each). The CDR3 is made up of 16 amino acids. Germline V gene lookup returns CDR1 SQVTM and CDR2 ANQGSEA. The CDR3 DNA reads TGCAGCGTAACGGGCCTTGAGGGCCGAGGGGCCAACGTCCCGACTTTC. Translation gives CSVTGLEGRGANVPTF.

A word on this clonotype: A read error may be the cause here, since a much bigger clone is one base away. The gene calls are TRBV13 and TRBJ2-2; D unresolved. CDR3 length equals 15 residues. V lost 3 bases to trimming and J lost 6 bases, with 14 bases between them. CDR1 and CDR2 (germline): PRHDT, FYEKMQ (reference sequence). The CDR3 DNA sequence: TGTGCCAGCAGCTTTGGACCAACCAACGCCGGGGAGCTGTTTTTT. Encoded protein: CASSFGPTNAGELFF.

Many counts were recorded for this clonotype. The genes are TRBV7-9 and TRBJ1-1; unclear D gene. Trimming cost V 1 base and J 5 bases, with 5 bases left between them. In germline, CDR1 is SEHNR, CDR2 FQNEAQ (reference sequence). The CDR3 covers 12 residues. In nucleotides, the CDR3 is TGTGCCAGCAGCTTAGGGAAAACTGAAGCTTTCTTT. Its protein is CASSLGKTEAFF.

The J gene is TRBJ2-1, the V gene TRBV10-3; possible D gene TRBD2, 6 bases. Trimming took off 2 bases at V and 9 bases at J, with 11 bases between the two ends. The CDR3 runs to 13 residues. Germline CDR1 reads ENHRY; CDR2 reads SYGVKD. The CDR3 spells CAISEEGGSEQFF. Here the CDR3 DNA reads TGTGCCATCAGTGAGGAAGGAGGGAGTGAGCAGTTCTTC.

There are many counts of this clonotype. The V gene is TRBV14, the J gene TRBJ2-7; D possibly matches TRBD1 or TRBD2 (6 bases each). Germline CDR1 is SGHDN and CDR2 is FVKESK. Trimming stripped 3 bases from V and 2 bases from J, with 17 bases between. The CDR3 runs to 16 residues. Here the CDR3 DNA reads TGTGCCAGCAGCCATCCCACGGGGGCACCCACCTACGAGCAGTACTTC. The encoded protein is CASSHPTGAPTYEQYF.